This T cell receptor (beta chain) was captured in a study of shared T cell receptors in the human thymus (dated by TCRdb to the early 2020s). Broadly, across the study: The study investigated the way shared, self-reactive T-cell receptor alpha chains are produced in the human thymus.

The library was made by the immunoSEQ multiplex PCR assay. In its TCRdb copy, this immuneACCESS table keeps in-frame sequences only and misses some clones. Where compared with another copy, unresolved V genes explain less than half of these, and the others have no known cause. The sample table shows some 760,000 clones, and 80% to 90% are seen once. The ten largest clones take up 0.008% to 0.011% of the sample. Worth noting for this clone: What antigen it recognizes has not been identified. Per-base quality was not reported, and no clone a single base away is much larger than it.

Trimming takes 1 base from V and 0 bases from J, and the germline ends sit 22 bases apart. The CDR3, cysteine through phenylalanine, is 20 amino acids long. The retained sequence is limited to the CDR3, 60 bases, with the frame set at the first base. Taken from the germline V gene, the CDR1 and CDR2 loops are SGHVS and FNYEAQ. A further study also used this sample, focusing on human thymus T cells. The second paper states: In Finland, the donors were immunologically healthy infants who were having open corrective cardiac surgery for congenital heart defects. Thymus tissue was collected as surgical resects that were removed during corrective cardiac surgery. Both the thymic and the peripheral blood repertoires appeared to show biased V and J gene segment usage. According to the related research, thymic TCR repertoires were highly overlapping among unrelated individuals. The study described the TCR alpha and beta repertoires in under 10 infant thymus samples and a few matching peripheral blood samples. The cohort included 5 or 6 male and two female infants, with donor ages spanning 7 to 244 days. Thymocytes were released mechanically from tissue and stored at -70 °C as pellets of about 8.5-31 million cells. A QIAsymphony instrument was used to extract genomic DNA from the frozen cell pellets. Using the immunoSEQ multiplex PCR assay, the TCRB and TCRAD loci were amplified from a standardized quantity of quality-controlled genomic DNA. The amplicons covered the V(D)J region and were long enough to include the CDR3 and to identify the V and J genes. The commercial immunoSEQ service was used to sequence amplicons on an Illumina platform. Primer bias and sequencing errors were corrected as previously described, and TCRAD and TCRB were defined on the basis of the IMGT database. The repertoires were analysed using immunoSEQ Analyzer 3.0 and VDJTools for basic statistics, V/J segment usage, diversity estimates, rarefaction and pairwise overlap. Chao1, ChaoE, Efron-Thisted, Shannon and inverse Simpson indices were used to estimate diversity, which was also estimated on datasets down-sampled to the smallest sample. Repertoire overlap was determined by strict matching of CDR3 nucleotide sequence, V gene and J gene, and Jaccard-based multidimensional scaling clustering was applied. On average, thymus samples gave 800,000 or so unique TCRB clonotypes, whereas blood samples gave about 84,000.

This TCR was recovered from a girl less than two years old with a congenital heart defect. Donor details come from another sample of the same person, matched by shared clones. The chain joins TRBV7-6 to TRBJ1-3; a tentative D match to TRBD1 spans 5 bases. Sequencing input: thymocytes. CDR3 reads: CASSLGGYGGVTPSGNTIYF. The nucleotides read TGTGCCAGCAGCTTAGGAGGTTATGGAGGGGTGACCCCCTCTGGAAACACCATATATTTT.